These T cell receptor beta chains were read from a single sample in a study of tumor and adjacent non-tumor tissue in lung cancer. TCRdb passed the multiplex PCR reads through MiXCR, listing each CDR3 protein once. The sample comprises 70,000 to 90,000 distinct CDR3 sequences, 80% to 90% of which are singletons, and approximately 51% rests with the top ten. Sequenced sample: distant non-tumor lung tissue. These TCRs come from a man in his 60s with non-small cell lung cancer. Both conserved end residues are part of each CDR3. A D gene is named only where the DNA matches it firmly. Only some rows state a clone size, as once, few, many or a class for expanded clones.

D,V,J,size,DNA,CDR3
NA,TRBV7-9,TRBJ2-7,NA,TGTGCCAGCAACCGCCCTCCGTACTACGAGCAGTACTTC,CASNRPPYYEQYF
TRBD2,TRBV11-3,TRBJ2-2,NA,TGTCCCAGCAGCTCCCGGGGAGCGGGAGGATACATAGCCGGGAAGCCGTTTTTT,CPSSSRGAGGYIAGKPFF
NA,TRBV12-3/TRBV12-4,TRBJ2-3,NA,TGTGCCAGCAGTTTTGGGCAGAGAGGTAGCACAGTTACGCAGTATTTT,CASSFGQRGSTVTQYF
NA,TRBV5-5,TRBJ2-3,once,TGTGCCAACAGCCACGAGGGGACAAGGGCAGATATGCAGTATTTT,CANSHEGTRADMQYF
NA,TRBV6-5,TRBJ2-5,NA,TGTGCCAGCAGTTACGACACTCTAAGGGTCCAAGAGACCCAGTACTTC,CASSYDTLRVQETQYF
NA,TRBV11-2,TRBJ2-6,NA,TGTGCCAGCAATCCTATCCCTGGGGCCAACTTCCAGACTTTC,CASNPIPGANFQTF
NA,TRBV4-3,TRBJ1-1,few,TGTGCCAGCAGCCAAGACGTTCCTGGCAGTTCGGCCACTGAAGCTTTCTTT,CASSQDVPGSSATEAFF
NA,TRBV28,TRBJ2-7,NA,TGTACCAGCAGTTTATTCGACGGTACACACTACGAGCAGTACTTC,CTSSLFDGTHYEQYF
TRBD1,TRBV12-5,TRBJ2-3,NA,TGTGATAGTGGTTTGCTGCAGGGGGTTACAGATACGCAGTATTTT,CDSGLLQGVTDTQYF
NA,TRBV11-2,TRBJ2-7,NA,TGTGCCAGCAGCTTATACGGAAGGGACGTGGGAATCCACGAGCAGTACTTC,CASSLYGRDVGIHEQYF
NA,TRBV6-6,TRBJ2-3,NA,TGTGCCAGCAGTTACTCCGAGGTAGCATCAGATACGCAGTATTTT,CASSYSEVASDTQYF
TRBD2,TRBV5-1,TRBJ2-2,NA,TGCGCCAGCAGCGAAAACTCCGGGACACCGAACACCGGGGGGGAGTTTTTT,CASSENSGTPNTGGEFF
TRBD2,TRBV24-1,TRBJ2-1,many,TGTGCCACCAGTGATTATAATAGCGGGAGCTCCTACAATGAGCAGTTCTTC,CATSDYNSGSSYNEQFF
TRBD2,TRBV29-1,TRBJ2-5,NA,TGCAGCGTTGAAGTGACTAGCGGGCACATCCAAGAGACCCAGTACTTC,CSVEVTSGHIQETQYF
TRBD2,TRBV29-1,TRBJ2-5,NA,TGCAGTGTTGAAGCGATTAGCGGGCGCATCCAAGAGACCCAGTACTTC,CSVEAISGRIQETQYF
NA,TRBV4-1,TRBJ1-1,many,TGCGCCAGCAGCCAAGGATGGGGGAACACTGAAGCTTTCTTT,CASSQGWGNTEAFF
TRBD2,TRBV7-9,TRBJ2-3,NA,TGTGCCAGCAGCCCAGTGGTATTAGCGGGAGCTGCAGATACGCAGTATTTT,CASSPVVLAGAADTQYF
NA,TRBV11-2,TRBJ2-2,NA,TGTGCCAGCAGCGACCCGGGGGGCAGGGTGTTCGCCGGGGAGCTGTTTTTT,CASSDPGGRVFAGELFF
NA,TRBV20-1,TRBJ2-3,NA,TGCAGTGCTAGGGGCTCATGGCTTTCTGATACGCAGTATTTT,CSARGSWLSDTQYF
TRBD2,TRBV11-3,TRBJ2-1,NA,TGTGCCAGCAGCTTAGATCGACTAGCGGGAGTAGGTAATGAACAGTTATTT,CASSLDRLAGVGNEQLF
NA,TRBV7-9,TRBJ1-2,NA,TGTGCCAGCAGCTTAGGCCCGGGGCCCAACTATGGTTACACCTTC,CASSLGPGPNYGYTF
NA,TRBV6-5,TRBJ1-2,NA,TGTGTCAGCAGTTTCCTAGCCGATCTCAAGGGCTACACCTTC,CVSSFLADLKGYTF
NA,TRBV6-5,TRBJ2-3,NA,TGTGTCAGCGACGCAGGCACAGGTACGCAGTATTTT,CVSDAGTGTQYF
NA,TRBV28,TRBJ1-1,NA,TGTGCCAGCAGTTTACAGGGTAGTTACACTGAAGCTTTCTTT,CASSLQGSYTEAFF
TRBD2,TRBV6-2/TRBV6-3,TRBJ2-2,NA,TGCGCCACCTGGCTTAGCGGGAACATCGGGGAGCTGTTATTT,CATWLSGNIGELLF
NA,TRBV20-1,TRBJ2-1,NA,TGCAGTGCTAGAGATATAGGAGGCATAAATGAGCAGTTCTTC,CSARDIGGINEQFF
NA,TRBV6-1,TRBJ1-1,NA,TGTACCAGCAGTGGTCGGCGGGCGCAGGTTGGGATCACTGAAGCTTTCTTT,CTSSGRRAQVGITEAFF
NA,TRBV21-1,TRBJ1-5,NA,TGTGCCAGCAGTCTACTGACAGGTTCAAATCAGCCCCATCGTTTT,CASSLLTGSNQPHRF
NA,TRBV6-5,TRBJ2-3,NA,TGTGCCAGCAGTAGGGGGGCGAGCACAGATACGCAGTATTTT,CASSRGASTDTQYF
TRBD2,TRBV3-1,TRBJ2-1,NA,TGTGCCAGCAGCCAAGATGGGTTAGCGGGGGGAAATGAGCAGTTCTTC,CASSQDGLAGGNEQFF
NA,TRBV12-3/TRBV12-4,TRBJ1-5,NA,TGTCTCAGGAGTCCCTCCGGGGGAGGTCAGCCCCAGCATTTT,CLRSPSGGGQPQHF
NA,TRBV20-1,TRBJ1-1,NA,TGCAGTGCTAGAGTCCAAGACATCGAAGCTTTCTTT,CSARVQDIEAFF
NA,TRBV6-5,TRBJ2-1,NA,TGTACTAGCAATTACTCGTACAGGCCGAGCTCCTACAATGAGCAGTTCTTC,CTSNYSYRPSSYNEQFF
NA,TRBV25-1,TRBJ2-3,NA,TGTGCCAGCACTGAATACGTCCGTACTAGCACAGATACGCGGTATTTT,CASTEYVRTSTDTRYF
NA,TRBV11-3,TRBJ2-3,NA,TGTACCAGCTGCTTAGGGTGGGCCAGTTGGTATTTT,CTSCLGWASWYF
NA,TRBV20-1,TRBJ1-1,NA,TGCAATGCTAGGGCGGGGGCTGATGTCATTGAAGCTTTCTTT,CNARAGADVIEAFF
NA,TRBV16,TRBJ2-7,NA,TGTGCCAGCAGCCCGACAGAGTCCGACTATGAGCAGTACTTC,CASSPTESDYEQYF